This T cell receptor beta chain was recorded in a study of blood T cell repertoires in COVID-19. The germline V gene encodes CDR1 SGHRS and CDR2 YFSETQ. V was shortened by 8 bases and J by 8 bases, with 16 bases between the two germline ends. This CDR3 is 13 amino acids long. The study counted Cohort 3 donors as recovered given two negative PCRs, clearance, or symptom resolution. In the original analysis: Reference gene primers were amplified, and this amplification served to estimate nucleated cell counts. The method was immunoSEQ multiplex PCR; TCRdb's version includes in-frame clones alone and lacks a portion of them. D and trimming come from the DNA, and the V and J calls and clone size come from that table. The top ten clones hold less than 1.5% of a sample with about 210,000 clones, 70% to 90% of them seen once.

V is TRBV5-1 and J is TRBJ1-4; a possible D gene is TRBD1 (5 bases). The source of this sequence is a man under 40 who had recovered from COVID-19. Sample: PBMCs or T cells enriched from blood (not recorded which). Written as DNA, the CDR3 is TGCGCCAGTGGCAGGGATTTCGGCGAAAAACTGTTTTTT. Translation gives CASGRDFGEKLFF.